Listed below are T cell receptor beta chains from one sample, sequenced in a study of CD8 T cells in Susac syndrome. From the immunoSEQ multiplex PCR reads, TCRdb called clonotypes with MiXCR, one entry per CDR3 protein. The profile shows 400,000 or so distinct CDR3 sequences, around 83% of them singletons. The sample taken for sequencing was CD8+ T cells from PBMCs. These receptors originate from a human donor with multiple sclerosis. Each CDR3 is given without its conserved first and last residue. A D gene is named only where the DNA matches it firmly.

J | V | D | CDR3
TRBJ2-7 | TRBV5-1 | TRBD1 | ASSFGTGALGYEQY
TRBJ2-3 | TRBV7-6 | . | ASSGGSTDTQY
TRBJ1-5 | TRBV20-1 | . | SARDMTGQEGQPQH
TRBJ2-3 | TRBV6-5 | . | ASSYRAGTTDTQY
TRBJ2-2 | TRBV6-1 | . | ASSDRGTQDTGELF
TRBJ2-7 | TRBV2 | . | ASSEEVGYEQY
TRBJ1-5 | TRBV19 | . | ASYGAFGQPQH
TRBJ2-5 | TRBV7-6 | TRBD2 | ASSSLAGAYLETQY
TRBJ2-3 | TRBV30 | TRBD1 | AWRDRDRGYTQY
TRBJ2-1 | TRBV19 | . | ASSMVLGGGYNEQF
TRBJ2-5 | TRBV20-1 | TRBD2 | SAVLTSGRSQETQY
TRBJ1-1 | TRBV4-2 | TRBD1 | ASTSTGADTEAF
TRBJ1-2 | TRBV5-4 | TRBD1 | ASSLKGAALDGYT
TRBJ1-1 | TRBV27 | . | ASSFHGDTEAF
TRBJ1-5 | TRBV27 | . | ASSPGVGNQPQH
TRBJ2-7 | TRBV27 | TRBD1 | ASKVGQGDYEQY
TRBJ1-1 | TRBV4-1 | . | ASSQVGEENTEAF
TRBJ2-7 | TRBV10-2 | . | ASSDRYEGDDEQY
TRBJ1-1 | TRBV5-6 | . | ASSPRIGRKSTEAF
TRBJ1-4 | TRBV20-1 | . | SARGGFGEKLF
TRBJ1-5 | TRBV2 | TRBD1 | ASRGQVLNQPQH
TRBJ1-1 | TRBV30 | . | ACGPSNTEAF
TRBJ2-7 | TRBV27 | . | ASSFARDSYEQY
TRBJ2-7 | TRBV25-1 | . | ASSEFFSSYEQY
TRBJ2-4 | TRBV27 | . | ASSPTTDPKNIQY
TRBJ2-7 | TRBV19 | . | ASRTVGASYEQY
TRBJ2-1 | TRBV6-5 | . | ASSYGLALGSYNEQF
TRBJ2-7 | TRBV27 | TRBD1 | ASSRPDRADYEQY
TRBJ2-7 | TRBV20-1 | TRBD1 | SAREGTGASYEQY
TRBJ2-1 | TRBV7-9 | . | ASSLVGISALDNEQF
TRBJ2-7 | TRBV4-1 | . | ASSQGGTSYEQY
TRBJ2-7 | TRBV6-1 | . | ASRGNSYEQY
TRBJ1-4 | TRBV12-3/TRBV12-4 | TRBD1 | ASSHPTGVNEKLF
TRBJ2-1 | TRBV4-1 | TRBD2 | ASSQDPPGGLRNEQF
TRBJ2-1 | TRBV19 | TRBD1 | ASSTGTGSNEQF
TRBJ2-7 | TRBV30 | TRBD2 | ACTPGTRNYEQY
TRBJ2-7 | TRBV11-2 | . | ASSFGMDEQY
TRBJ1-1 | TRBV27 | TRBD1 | ASSPSLFLGTGGNTEAF
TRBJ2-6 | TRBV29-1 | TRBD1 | SVLPGGTGANVLT
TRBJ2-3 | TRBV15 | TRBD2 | ATSLSNLLAGEFTDTQY
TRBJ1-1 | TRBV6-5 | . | ASSYSGENTEAF
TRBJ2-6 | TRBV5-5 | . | ASSLYGSPSGANVLT
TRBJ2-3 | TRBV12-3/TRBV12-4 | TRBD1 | ASSPDRDTDTQY
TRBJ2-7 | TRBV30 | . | AWRDSNTYEQY
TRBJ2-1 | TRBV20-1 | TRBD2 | SARASALAGLVIYNEQF
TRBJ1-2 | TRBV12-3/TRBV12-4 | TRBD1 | ATENSAGTDYGYT
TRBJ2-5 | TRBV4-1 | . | ASSYHVDQETQY
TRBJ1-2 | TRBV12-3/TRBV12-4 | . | ASSLTLTVNYGYT
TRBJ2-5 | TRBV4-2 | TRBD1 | ASSQDPWTGSMETQY
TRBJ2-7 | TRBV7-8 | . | ASSWRDPSYEQY
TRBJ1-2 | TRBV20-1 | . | SARGQGIDGYT
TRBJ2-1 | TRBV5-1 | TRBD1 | ASSTTRTGDHNEQF
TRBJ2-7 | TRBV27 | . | ASSSSGVGYEQY
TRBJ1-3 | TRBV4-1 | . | ASSQVGDTIY
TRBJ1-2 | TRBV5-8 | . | ASSFGTSQGT
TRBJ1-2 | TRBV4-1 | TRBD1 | ASSQSVVDRVLSGYT
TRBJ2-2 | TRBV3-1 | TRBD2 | ASSLPDSGTTGELF
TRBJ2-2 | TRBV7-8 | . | ASSLGLPVAGELF
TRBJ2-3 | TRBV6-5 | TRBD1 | ASSYSASVERQGSFTDTQY